These T cell receptor beta chains were read from a single sample in a study of blood T cell repertoires in COVID-19. Assay used: immunoSEQ multiplex PCR; TCRdb lists only in-frame clones, some missing. The sample carries tens of thousands of clones, approximately 90% recorded once. Sequencing input: peripheral blood. These receptor sequences come from a man in his 70s with active or convalescent COVID-19. The CDR3 runs from the conserved cysteine through the conserved F or W. Fields, in order: clone size, V gene, D gene, J gene, CDR3 DNA, CDR3 protein. The D gene is left open where the match is weak. Only some rows state a clone size, as once, few, many or a class for expanded clones.

clone_size: NA; v_call: TRBV27; d_call: TRBD1; j_call: TRBJ1-2; cdr3_nt: TGTGCCAGCAGTTTTTTACAGGGGGTCGGAGGCTACACCTTC; cdr3_aa: CASSFLQGVGGYTF
clone_size: NA; v_call: TRBV5-8; d_call: NA; j_call: TRBJ2-7; cdr3_nt: TGTGCCAGCAGCTTGGGGAGGGACTACGAGCAGTACTTC; cdr3_aa: CASSLGRDYEQYF
clone_size: NA; v_call: TRBV6-1; d_call: NA; j_call: TRBJ2-7; cdr3_nt: TGTGCCAGCAGTGAAGAGAGTAGCTTTCATACCGAGCAGTACTTC; cdr3_aa: CASSEESSFHTEQYF
clone_size: NA; v_call: TRBV18; d_call: TRBD1; j_call: TRBJ1-4; cdr3_nt: TGTGCCAGCTCACCGGACAGGTCAACATTTCATGAAAAACTGTTTTTT; cdr3_aa: CASSPDRSTFHEKLFF
clone_size: NA; v_call: TRBV24-1; d_call: TRBD1; j_call: TRBJ2-3; cdr3_nt: TGTGCCACCAGTGCCCCGGACAGGGCGGCAGATACGCAGTATTTT; cdr3_aa: CATSAPDRAADTQYF
clone_size: once; v_call: TRBV30; d_call: TRBD2; j_call: TRBJ2-3; cdr3_nt: TGTGCCTGGAGTGTGATAGCGGGAGGGACTGTATCGCAGTATTTT; cdr3_aa: CAWSVIAGGTVSQYF
clone_size: NA; v_call: TRBV5-5; d_call: NA; j_call: TRBJ1-2; cdr3_nt: TGTGCCAGCAGTCTTACTGACTATGGCTACACCTTC; cdr3_aa: CASSLTDYGYTF
clone_size: NA; v_call: TRBV15; d_call: NA; j_call: TRBJ1-5; cdr3_nt: TGTGCCACCAGCAGGTTAAATCAGCCCCAGCATTTT; cdr3_aa: CATSRLNQPQHF
clone_size: NA; v_call: TRBV6-4; d_call: TRBD1; j_call: TRBJ2-1; cdr3_nt: TGTGCCAGCAGAATACAGGGGGCTGCCAATGAGCAGTTCTTC; cdr3_aa: CASRIQGAANEQFF
clone_size: few; v_call: TRBV30; d_call: NA; j_call: TRBJ1-6; cdr3_nt: TGTGCCTGGAACACTGCCGGGGGTCGATATTCACCCCTCCACTTT; cdr3_aa: CAWNTAGGRYSPLHF
clone_size: NA; v_call: TRBV7-9; d_call: TRBD2; j_call: TRBJ2-1; cdr3_nt: TGTGCCAGCAGCTTAGCGCACGGGGGGTACTACAATGAGCAGTTCTTC; cdr3_aa: CASSLAHGGYYNEQFF
clone_size: NA; v_call: TRBV18; d_call: TRBD1; j_call: TRBJ1-5; cdr3_nt: TGTGCCAGCTCACTTGGGACAGGCCATCAGCCCCAGCATTTT; cdr3_aa: CASSLGTGHQPQHF
clone_size: NA; v_call: TRBV9; d_call: NA; j_call: TRBJ2-5; cdr3_nt: TGTGCCAGCAGCGTAGGGAGAGGAGAGACCCAGTACTTC; cdr3_aa: CASSVGRGETQYF
clone_size: NA; v_call: TRBV7-9; d_call: TRBD1; j_call: TRBJ2-5; cdr3_nt: TGTGCCAGCCAGGGGGTCGGGGAGACCCAGTACTTC; cdr3_aa: CASQGVGETQYF
clone_size: NA; v_call: TRBV27; d_call: NA; j_call: TRBJ2-1; cdr3_nt: TGTGCCAGCAGTCCGTCTCGGGCTAGCCCCTACAATGAGCAGTTCTTC; cdr3_aa: CASSPSRASPYNEQFF
clone_size: few; v_call: TRBV28; d_call: NA; j_call: TRBJ2-1; cdr3_nt: TGTGCCAGCAGCCCGGACAACGCCTACAATGAGCAGTTCTTC; cdr3_aa: CASSPDNAYNEQFF
clone_size: once; v_call: TRBV9; d_call: NA; j_call: TRBJ2-2; cdr3_nt: TGTGCCAGCAGCGCCTTAACGAACACCGGGGAGCTGTTTTTT; cdr3_aa: CASSALTNTGELFF
clone_size: NA; v_call: TRBV18; d_call: NA; j_call: TRBJ2-7; cdr3_nt: TGTGCCAGCTCCCCTGCAGCGGGCTCCTACGAGCAGTACTTC; cdr3_aa: CASSPAAGSYEQYF